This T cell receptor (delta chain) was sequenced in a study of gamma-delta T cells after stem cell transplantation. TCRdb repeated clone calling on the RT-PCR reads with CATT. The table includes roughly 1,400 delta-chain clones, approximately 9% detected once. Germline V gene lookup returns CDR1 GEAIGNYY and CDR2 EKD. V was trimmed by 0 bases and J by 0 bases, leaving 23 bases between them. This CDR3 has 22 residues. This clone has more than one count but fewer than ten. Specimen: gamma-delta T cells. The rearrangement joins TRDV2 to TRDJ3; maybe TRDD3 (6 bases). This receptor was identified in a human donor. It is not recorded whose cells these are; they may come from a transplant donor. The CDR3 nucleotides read TGTGCCTGTGACACCACAGTCCAAAGCTGGGGCCAAGCCTCCTGGGACACCCGACAGATGTTTTTC. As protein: CACDTTVQSWGQASWDTRQMFF.